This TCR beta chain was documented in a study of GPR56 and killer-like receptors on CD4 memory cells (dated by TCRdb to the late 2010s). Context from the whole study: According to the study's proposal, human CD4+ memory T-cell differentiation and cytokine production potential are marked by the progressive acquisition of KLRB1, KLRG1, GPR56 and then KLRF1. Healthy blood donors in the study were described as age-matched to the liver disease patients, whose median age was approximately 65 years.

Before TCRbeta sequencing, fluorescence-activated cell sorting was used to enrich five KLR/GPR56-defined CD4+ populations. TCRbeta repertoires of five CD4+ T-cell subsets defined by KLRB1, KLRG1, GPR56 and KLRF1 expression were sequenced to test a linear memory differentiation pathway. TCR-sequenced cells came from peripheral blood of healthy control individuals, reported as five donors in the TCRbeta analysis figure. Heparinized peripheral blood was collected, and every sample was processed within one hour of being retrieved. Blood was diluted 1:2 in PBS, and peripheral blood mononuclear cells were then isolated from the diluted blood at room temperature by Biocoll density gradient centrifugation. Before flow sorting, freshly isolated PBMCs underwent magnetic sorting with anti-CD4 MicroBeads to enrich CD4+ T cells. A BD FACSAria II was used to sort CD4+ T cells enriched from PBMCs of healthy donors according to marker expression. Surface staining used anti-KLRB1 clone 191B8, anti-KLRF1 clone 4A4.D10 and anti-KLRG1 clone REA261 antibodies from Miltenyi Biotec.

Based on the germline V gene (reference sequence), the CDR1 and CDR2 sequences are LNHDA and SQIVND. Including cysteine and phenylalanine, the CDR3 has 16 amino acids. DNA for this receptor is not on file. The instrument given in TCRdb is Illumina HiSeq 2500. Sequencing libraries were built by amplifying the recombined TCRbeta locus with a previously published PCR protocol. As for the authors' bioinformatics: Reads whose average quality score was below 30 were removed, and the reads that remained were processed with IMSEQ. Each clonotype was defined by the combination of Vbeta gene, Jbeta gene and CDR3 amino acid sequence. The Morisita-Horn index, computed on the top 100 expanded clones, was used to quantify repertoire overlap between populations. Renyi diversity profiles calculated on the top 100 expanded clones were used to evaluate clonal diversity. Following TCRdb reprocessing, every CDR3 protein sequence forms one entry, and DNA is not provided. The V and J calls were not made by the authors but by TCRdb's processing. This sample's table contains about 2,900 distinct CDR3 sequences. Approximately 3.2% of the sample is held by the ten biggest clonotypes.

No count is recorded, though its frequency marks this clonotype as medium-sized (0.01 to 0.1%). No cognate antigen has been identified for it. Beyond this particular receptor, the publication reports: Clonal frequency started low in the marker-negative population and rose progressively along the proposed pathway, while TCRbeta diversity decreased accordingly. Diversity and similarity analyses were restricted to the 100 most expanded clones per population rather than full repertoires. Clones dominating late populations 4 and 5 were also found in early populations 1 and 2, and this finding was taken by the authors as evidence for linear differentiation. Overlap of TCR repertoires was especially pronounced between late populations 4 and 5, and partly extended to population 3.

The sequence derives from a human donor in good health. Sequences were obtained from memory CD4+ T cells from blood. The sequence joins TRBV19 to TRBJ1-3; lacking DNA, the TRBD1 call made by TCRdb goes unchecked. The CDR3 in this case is CASSPGGQISGNTIYF.